A single sample gave rise to the 6 T cell receptor beta chains below, sequenced in a study of blood T cell repertoires in COVID-19. Measured with immunoSEQ multiplex PCR; TCRdb has only the in-frame clones, and not every one. This table has tens of thousands of clones, around 85% appearing once. The sequencing input was peripheral blood. These receptors were obtained from a woman in her sixties or seventies with acute or convalescent COVID-19.

The chain joins TRBV6-5 to TRBJ1-3; 9 bases match TRBD1. Germline CDR1 MNHEY, CDR2 SVGAGI. The ends lost 6 bases at V and 8 bases at J; junction bases unmatched: 8. This CDR3 is 14 amino acids long. CDR3 bases: TGTGCCAGCAGATTACAGGGGGCTGTAGACACCATATATTTT. This sequence encodes CASRLQGAVDTIYF.

The chain has TRBV3-1 (or the pseudogene TRBV3-2) and TRBJ2-5, with 8 bases fitting TRBD1. The CDR3 has 15 amino acids. The germline V gene has CDR1 LGHDT and CDR2 YNNKEL (reference sequence). The J segment lost 2 bases and the V segment lost 5 bases, leaving 7 bases of the junction unmatched. The DNA of the CDR3 is TGTGCCAGCAGCACGACAGGGGTAACACAAGAGACCCAGTACTTC. Residues: CASSTTGVTQETQYF.

The chain recombines TRBV7-2 with TRBJ2-3; 11 nucleotides agree with TRBD2. There are 17 residues in the CDR3. V lost 2 bases, J lost 5 bases, and 9 bases stayed unmatched. Germline loops: CDR1 SGHTA, CDR2 FQGNSA. CDR3: CASSLTSSGGAGDTQYF. The CDR3 region has the DNA TGTGCCAGCAGCTTAACGAGTAGCGGGGGGGCCGGAGATACGCAGTATTTT.

The V gene is TRBV6-1, the J gene TRBJ1-5, with D possibly being TRBD1 (5 bases). Germline loops: CDR1 MNHNS, CDR2 SASEGT. This CDR3 contains 16 residues. The germline V and J ends were trimmed by 4 bases and 3 bases, with 16 bases remaining between them. Here the CDR3 reads CASSGSRGNHNQPQHF. CDR3 coding DNA: TGTGCCAGCAGTGGCTCTCGGGGGAATCACAATCAGCCCCAGCATTTT.

V usage is TRBV11-2 and J usage is TRBJ2-2; 7 bases align to TRBD1. Germline V CDR1 and CDR2: SGHAT, FQNNGV. The CDR3 totals 17 residues. The J segment lost 4 bases and the V segment lost 2 bases, leaving 10 bases of the junction unmatched. CDR3 sequence reads: CASSLRDTRGLTGELFF. DNA for the CDR3: TGTGCCAGCAGCTTACGGGACACGAGGGGGCTCACCGGGGAGCTGTTTTTT.

The genes are TRBV28 and TRBJ1-5, with TRBD1 matching 8 bases. This CDR3 has 15 residues. J lost 6 bases, V lost 5 bases, and 9 bases had no gene match. Germline loops: CDR1 MDHEN, CDR2 SYDVKM. This CDR3 reads CASSTGQGRGQPQHF. CDR3 sequence (DNA): TGTGCCAGCAGTACAGGACAGGGAAGGGGTCAGCCCCAGCATTTT.